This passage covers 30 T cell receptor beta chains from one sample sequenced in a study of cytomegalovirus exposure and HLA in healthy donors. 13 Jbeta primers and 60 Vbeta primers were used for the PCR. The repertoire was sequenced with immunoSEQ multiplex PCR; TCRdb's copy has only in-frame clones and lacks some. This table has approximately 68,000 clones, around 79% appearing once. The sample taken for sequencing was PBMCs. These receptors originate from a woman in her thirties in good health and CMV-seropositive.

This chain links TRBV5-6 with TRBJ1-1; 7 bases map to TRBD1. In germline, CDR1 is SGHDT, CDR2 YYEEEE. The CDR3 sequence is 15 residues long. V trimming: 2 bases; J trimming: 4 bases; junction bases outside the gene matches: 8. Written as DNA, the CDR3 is TGTGCCAGCAGCTTCGGAGGGGGCGTTGGCACTGAAGCTTTCTTT. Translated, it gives CASSFGGGVGTEAFF.

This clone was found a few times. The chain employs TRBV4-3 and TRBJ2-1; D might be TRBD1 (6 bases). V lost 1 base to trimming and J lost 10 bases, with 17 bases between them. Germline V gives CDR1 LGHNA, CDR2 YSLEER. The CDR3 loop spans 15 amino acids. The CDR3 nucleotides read TGCGCCAGCAGCCAAGGGGGGCTAGTCTGGGAAGAGCAGTTCTTC. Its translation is CASSQGGLVWEEQFF.

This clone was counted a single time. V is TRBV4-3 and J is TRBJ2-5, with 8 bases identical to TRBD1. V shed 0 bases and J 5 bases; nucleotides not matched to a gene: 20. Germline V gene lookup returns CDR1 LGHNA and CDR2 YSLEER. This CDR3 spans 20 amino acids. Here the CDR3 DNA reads TGCGCCAGCAGCCAAGAGACAGGGGAGATGAACAGGGGGAGTTCGGAGACCCAGTACTTC. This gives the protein CASSQETGEMNRGSSETQYF.

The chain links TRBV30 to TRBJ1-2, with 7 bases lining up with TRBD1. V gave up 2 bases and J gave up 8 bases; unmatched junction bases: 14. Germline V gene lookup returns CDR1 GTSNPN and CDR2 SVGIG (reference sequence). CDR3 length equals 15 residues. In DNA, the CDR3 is TGTGCCTGGAGTATCGCAAATCCCGACAGGGACGGCTACACCTTC. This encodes CAWSIANPDRDGYTF. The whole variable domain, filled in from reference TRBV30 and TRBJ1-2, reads SQTIHQWPATLVQPVGSPLSLECTVEGTSNPNLYWYRQAAGRGLQLLFYSVGIGQISSEVPQNLSASRPQDRQFILSSKKLLLSDSGFYLCAWSIANPDRDGYTFGSGTRLTVV.

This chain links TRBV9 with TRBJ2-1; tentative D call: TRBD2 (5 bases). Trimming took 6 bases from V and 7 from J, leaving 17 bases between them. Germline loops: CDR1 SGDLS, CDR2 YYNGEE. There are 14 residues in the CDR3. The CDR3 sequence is CASTDSGSGNEQFF. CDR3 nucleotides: TGTGCCAGCACCGACTCGGGGTCCGGGAATGAGCAGTTCTTC.

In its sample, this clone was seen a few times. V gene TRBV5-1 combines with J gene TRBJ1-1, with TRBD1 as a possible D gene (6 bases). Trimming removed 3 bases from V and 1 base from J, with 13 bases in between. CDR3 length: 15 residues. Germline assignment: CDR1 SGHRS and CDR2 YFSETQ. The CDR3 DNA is TGCGCCAGCAGCTGGTCGGGGGGCACGAACACTGAAGCTTTCTTT. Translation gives CASSWSGGTNTEAFF.

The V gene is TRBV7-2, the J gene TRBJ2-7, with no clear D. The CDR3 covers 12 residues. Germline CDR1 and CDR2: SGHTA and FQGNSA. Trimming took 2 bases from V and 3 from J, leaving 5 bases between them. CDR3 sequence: CASSLKSYEQYF. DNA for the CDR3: TGTGCCAGCAGCTTAAAGAGCTACGAGCAGTACTTC.

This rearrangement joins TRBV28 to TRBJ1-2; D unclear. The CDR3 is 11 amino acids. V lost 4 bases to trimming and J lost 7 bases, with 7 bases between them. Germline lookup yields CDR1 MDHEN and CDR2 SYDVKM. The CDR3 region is CASSSPRGYTF. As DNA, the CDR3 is TGTGCCAGCAGTTCCCCTCGTGGCTACACCTTC.

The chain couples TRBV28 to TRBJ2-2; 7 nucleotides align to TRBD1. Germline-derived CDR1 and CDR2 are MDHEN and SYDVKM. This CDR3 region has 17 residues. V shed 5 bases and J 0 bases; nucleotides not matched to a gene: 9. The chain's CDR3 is CASSRRGLGANTGELFF. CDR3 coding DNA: TGTGCCAGCAGTCGAAGGGGGCTGGGAGCGAACACCGGGGAGCTGTTTTTT.

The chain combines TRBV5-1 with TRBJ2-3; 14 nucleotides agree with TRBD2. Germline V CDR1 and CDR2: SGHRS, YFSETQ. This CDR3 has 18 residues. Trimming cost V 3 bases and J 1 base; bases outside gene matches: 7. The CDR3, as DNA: TGCGCCAGCAGCTCCGGGACTAGCGGGGGCACGCGCACAGATACGCAGTATTTT. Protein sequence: CASSSGTSGGTRTDTQYF.

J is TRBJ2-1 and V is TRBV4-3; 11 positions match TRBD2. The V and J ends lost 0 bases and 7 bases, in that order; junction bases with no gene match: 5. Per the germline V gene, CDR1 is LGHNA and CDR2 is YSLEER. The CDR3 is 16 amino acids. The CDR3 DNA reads TGCGCCAGCAGCCAAGATTTAGCGGGAGGGCAAAATGAGCAGTTCTTC. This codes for CASSQDLAGGQNEQFF.

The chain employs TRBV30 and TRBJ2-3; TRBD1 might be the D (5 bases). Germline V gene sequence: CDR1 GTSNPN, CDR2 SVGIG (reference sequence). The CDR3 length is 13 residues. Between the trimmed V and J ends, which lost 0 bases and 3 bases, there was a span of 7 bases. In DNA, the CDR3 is TGTGCCTGGAGTGTACAGGCTACAGATACGCAGTATTTT. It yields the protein CAWSVQATDTQYF.

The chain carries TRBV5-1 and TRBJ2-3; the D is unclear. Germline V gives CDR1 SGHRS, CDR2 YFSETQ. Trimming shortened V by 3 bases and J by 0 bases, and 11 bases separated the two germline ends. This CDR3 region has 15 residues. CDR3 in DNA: TGCGCCAGCAGCTCTGGCCCGCTGAGCACAGATACGCAGTATTTT. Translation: CASSSGPLSTDTQYF.

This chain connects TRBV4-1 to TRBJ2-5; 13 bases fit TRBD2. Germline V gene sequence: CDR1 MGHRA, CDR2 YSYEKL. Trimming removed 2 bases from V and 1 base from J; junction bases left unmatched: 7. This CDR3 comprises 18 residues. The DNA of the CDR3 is TGCGCCAGCAGCCAACAACTAGCGGGAGGGGGGGCCCAAGAGACCCAGTACTTC. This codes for CASSQQLAGGGAQETQYF.

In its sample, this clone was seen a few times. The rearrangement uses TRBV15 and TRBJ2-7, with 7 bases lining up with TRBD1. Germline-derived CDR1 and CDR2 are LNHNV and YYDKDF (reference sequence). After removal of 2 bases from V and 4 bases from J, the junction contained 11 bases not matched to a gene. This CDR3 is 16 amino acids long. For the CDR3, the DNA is TGTGCCACCAGCAGAATAAATCCAGGGGGTCGGTACGAGCAGTACTTC. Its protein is CATSRINPGGRYEQYF.

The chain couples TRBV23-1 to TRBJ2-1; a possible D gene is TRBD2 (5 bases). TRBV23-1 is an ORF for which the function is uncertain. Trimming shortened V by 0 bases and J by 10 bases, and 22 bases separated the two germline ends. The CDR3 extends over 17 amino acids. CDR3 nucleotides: TGCGCCAGCAGTCAATCCGACTGGCGGGCCCCCCGGGGAGAGCAGTTCTTC. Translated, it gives CASSQSDWRAPRGEQFF.

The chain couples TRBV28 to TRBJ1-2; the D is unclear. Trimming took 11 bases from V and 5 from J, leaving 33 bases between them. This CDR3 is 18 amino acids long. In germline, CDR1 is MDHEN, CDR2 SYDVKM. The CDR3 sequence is CASRGGSTMRTRGYGYTF. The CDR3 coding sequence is TGTGCCTCCCGGGGTGGCAGCACGATGAGAACTCGGGGTTATGGCTACACCTTC.

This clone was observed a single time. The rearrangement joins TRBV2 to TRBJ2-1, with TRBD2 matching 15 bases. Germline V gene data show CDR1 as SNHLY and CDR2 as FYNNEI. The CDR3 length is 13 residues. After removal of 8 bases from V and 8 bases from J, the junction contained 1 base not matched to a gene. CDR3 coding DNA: TGTGCCAGCGGACTAGCGGGAGGGTATGAGCAGTTCTTC. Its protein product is CASGLAGGYEQFF.

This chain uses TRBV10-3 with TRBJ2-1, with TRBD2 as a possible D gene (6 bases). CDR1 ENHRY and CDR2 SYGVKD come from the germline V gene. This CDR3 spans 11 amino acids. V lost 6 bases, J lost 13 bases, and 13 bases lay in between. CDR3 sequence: CAISPGLIQFF. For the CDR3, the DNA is TGTGCCATCAGCCCGGGACTTATCCAGTTCTTC.

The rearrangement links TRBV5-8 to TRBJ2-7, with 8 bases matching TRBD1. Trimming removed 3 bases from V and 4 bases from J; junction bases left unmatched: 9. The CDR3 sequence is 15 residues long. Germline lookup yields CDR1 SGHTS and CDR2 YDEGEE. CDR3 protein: CASSSRDRRTYEQYF. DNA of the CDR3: TGTGCCAGCAGCTCCCGGGACAGGAGAACTTACGAGCAGTACTTC.

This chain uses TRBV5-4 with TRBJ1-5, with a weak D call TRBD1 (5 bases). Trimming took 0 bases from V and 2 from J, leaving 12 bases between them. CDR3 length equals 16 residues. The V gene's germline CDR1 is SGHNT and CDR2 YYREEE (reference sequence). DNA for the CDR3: TGTGCCAGCAGCTTGGGGGGAGGGGCCGGCAATCAGCCCCAGCATTTT. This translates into CASSLGGGAGNQPQHF.

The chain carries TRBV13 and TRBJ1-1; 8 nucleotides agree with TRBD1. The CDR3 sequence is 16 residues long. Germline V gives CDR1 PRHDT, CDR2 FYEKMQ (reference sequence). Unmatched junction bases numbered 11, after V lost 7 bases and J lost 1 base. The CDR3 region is CASTPRQGRGNTEAFF. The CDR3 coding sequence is TGTGCCAGCACCCCGCGACAGGGGAGGGGGAACACTGAAGCTTTCTTT.

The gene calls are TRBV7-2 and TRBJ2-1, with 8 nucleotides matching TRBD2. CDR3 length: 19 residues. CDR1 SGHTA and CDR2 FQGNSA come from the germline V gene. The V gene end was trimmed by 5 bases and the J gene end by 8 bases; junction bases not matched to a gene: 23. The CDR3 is CASSTPGRRREAAQDEQFF. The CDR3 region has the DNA TGTGCCAGCAGCACCCCCGGAAGACGGCGGGAGGCAGCTCAGGATGAGCAGTTCTTC.

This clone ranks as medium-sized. As DNA, the CDR3 is TGTGCCACCTTACGGGGTGGTGAAAAACTGTTTTTT. It is translated as CATLRGGEKLFF. The rearrangement joins TRBV25-1 to TRBJ1-4; D not resolved. Between the trimmed V and J ends, which lost 10 bases and 7 bases, there was a span of 13 bases. CDR1 is MGHDK, CDR2 SYGVNS, per germline. The CDR3 runs to 12 residues.

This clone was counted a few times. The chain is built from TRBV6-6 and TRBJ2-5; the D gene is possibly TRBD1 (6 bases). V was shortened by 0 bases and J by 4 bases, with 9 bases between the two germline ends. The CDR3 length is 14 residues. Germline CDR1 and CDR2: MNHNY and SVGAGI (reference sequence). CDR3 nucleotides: TGTGCCAGCAGTTACTCGGGACACGGAGAGACCCAGTACTTC. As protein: CASSYSGHGETQYF.

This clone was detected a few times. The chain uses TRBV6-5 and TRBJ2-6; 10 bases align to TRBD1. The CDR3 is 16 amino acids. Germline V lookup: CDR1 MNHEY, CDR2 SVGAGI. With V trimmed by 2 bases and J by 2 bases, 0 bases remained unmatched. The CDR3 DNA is TGTGCCAGCAGTTACGGGACAGGGGCTGGGGCCAACGTCCTGACTTTC. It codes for CASSYGTGAGANVLTF.

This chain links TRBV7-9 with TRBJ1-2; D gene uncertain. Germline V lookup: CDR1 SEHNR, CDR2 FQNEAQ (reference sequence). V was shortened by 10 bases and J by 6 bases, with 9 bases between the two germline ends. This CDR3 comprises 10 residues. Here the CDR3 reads CATTDDGYTF. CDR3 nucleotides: TGTGCCACTACAGACGATGGCTACACCTTC.

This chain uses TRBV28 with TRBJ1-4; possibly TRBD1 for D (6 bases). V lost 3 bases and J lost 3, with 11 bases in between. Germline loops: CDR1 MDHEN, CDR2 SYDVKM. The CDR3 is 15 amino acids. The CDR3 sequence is CASSFGTRPNEKLFF. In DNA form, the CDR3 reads TGTGCCAGCAGTTTTGGGACACGACCTAATGAAAAACTGTTTTTT.

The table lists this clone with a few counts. The CDR3 DNA sequence: TGTGCCAGCAGTTGGACAGGGAGGGACACTGAAGCTTTCTTT. This gives the protein CASSWTGRDTEAFF. V and J are TRBV5-6 and TRBJ1-1, with 8 bases identical to TRBD1. There are 14 residues in the CDR3. Germline lookup yields CDR1 SGHDT and CDR2 YYEEEE. Losses at the gene ends were 5 bases for V and 3 bases for J; bases not matched to a gene: 6.

CDR3 DNA sequence: TGTGCCAGCAGCGGGACAGGGGGCAATCAGCCCCAGCATTTT. Translated, it gives CASSGTGGNQPQHF. The J gene is TRBJ1-5, the V gene TRBV6-5, with 10 nucleotides matching TRBD1. The V gene end was trimmed by 6 bases and the J gene end by 2 bases; junction bases not matched to a gene: 1. The CDR3 spans 14 residues. Germline V CDR1 and CDR2: MNHEY, SVGAGI.